The present entry profiles one TCR beta chain with its context. As yet, its antigen is unknown. The record originates from a study of glioma-infiltrating T cells. The iRepertoire nested amplicon-rescue multiplex PCR amplified TCR alpha and beta CDR3s from RNA. TCRdb used MiXCR to reprocess the multiplex PCR reads, holding one entry per CDR3 protein. The data hold 45,000 or so distinct CDR3 sequences, with around 22% observed a single time. Study-wide findings and caveats: Gliomas, especially low-grade, showed above-expected tissue-blood divergence; non-neoplastic patients showed below.

The TCR was taken from a human donor with low-grade glioma or glioblastoma, undergoing nonglioma brain surgery, or in good health (not recorded which). Source material: glioma tissue, nonneoplastic brain tissue, or PBMCs (not recorded which).

This chain's CDR3 is CASSLKPGQRHYEQYF. CDR3 nucleotide sequence: TGTGCCAGCAGCCTAAAACCGGGACAGAGACATTACGAGCAGTACTTC. The genes are TRBV11-2 and TRBJ2-7, with 7 bases lining up with TRBD1. J gave up 4 bases and V 5 bases, and 14 bases lay outside the gene matches. CDR1 SGHAT and CDR2 FQNNGV come from the germline V gene. The CDR3 is 16 residues long.